The clone carrying this T cell receptor (beta chain) was picked up a small number of times. Its antigen is currently unknown. The CDR3 is 15 amino acids. Germline trimming cut 5 bases from V and 9 bases from J; bases unmatched to any gene: 12. CDR1 and CDR2 from the germline V gene are SGHTA and FQGNSA. A single record per CDR3 protein comes from TCRdb applying MiXCR to the 5' RACE reads. The repertoire holds some 180,000 distinct CDR3 sequences, with 13% as singletons. This specimen comes from a study of T-cell memory formation after mild COVID-19. Study at large: There were largely donor-specific TCR clusters. Study conclusions and caveats: Still unconfirmed is whether the second-wave clones peaking on day 37 recognized SARS-CoV-2.

The gene calls are TRBV7-2 and TRBJ1-5; 8 positions match TRBD1. This receptor was obtained from a man younger than 30 who had mild COVID-19 (a few samples of this study predate the infection). Cell type and time point are not known. The sample was PBMCs or a T cell subset sorted from them (not recorded which). CDR3 sequence reads: CASSEGTGDLGPQHF. CDR3 nucleotides: TGTGCCAGCAGCGAGGGGACAGGCGATTTGGGGCCCCAGCATTTT.